The subject of this entry is one T cell receptor (beta chain). What it binds is unknown. CDR1 and CDR2 (germline): SQVTM, ANQGSEA. CDR3 size: 12 residues. V lost 7 bases, J lost 6 bases, and 10 bases lay in between. Individual cDNA molecules carried attached unique molecular identifiers. TCRdb re-called the 5' RACE reads with MiXCR, one entry per CDR3 protein. The repertoire holds nearly 45,000 distinct CDR3 sequences, with 11% as singletons. The source of the sample is a study of early T cells in non-severe SARS-CoV-2 infection. Overall study findings and caveats: The study's VDJdb matching favored anti-spike CD8 responses and missed private and CD4 specificities.

Input material: whole blood. The chain links TRBV29-1 to TRBJ1-6; the D gene is possibly TRBD1 (6 bases). The TCR originated in an adult who was a healthcare worker with PCR-confirmed SARS-CoV-2 infection or an uninfected control (not recorded which). The CDR3 region is CSAGQPNSPLHF. The CDR3 bases are TGCAGCGCGGGACAACCTAATTCACCCCTCCACTTT.